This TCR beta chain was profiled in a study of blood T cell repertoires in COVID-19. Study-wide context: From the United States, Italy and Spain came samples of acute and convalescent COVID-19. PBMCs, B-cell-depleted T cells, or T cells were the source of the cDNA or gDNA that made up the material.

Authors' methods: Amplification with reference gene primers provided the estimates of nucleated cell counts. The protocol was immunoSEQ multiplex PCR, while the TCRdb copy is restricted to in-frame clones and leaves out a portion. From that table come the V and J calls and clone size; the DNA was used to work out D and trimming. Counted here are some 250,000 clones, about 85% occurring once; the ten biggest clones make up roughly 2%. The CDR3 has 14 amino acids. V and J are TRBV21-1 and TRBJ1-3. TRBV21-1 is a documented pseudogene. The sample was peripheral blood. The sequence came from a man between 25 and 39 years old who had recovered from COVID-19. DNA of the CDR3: TGTGCCAGCAGGGGGGGTGCGAACGGAAACACCATATATTTT. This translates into CASRGGANGNTIYF.